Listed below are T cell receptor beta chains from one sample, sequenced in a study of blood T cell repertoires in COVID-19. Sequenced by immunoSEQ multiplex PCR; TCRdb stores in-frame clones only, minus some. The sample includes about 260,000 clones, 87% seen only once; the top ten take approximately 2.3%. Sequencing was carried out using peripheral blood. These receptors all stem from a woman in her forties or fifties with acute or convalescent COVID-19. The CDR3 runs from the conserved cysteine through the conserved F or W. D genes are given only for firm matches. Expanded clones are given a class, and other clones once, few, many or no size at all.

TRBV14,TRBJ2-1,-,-,TGTGCCAGCAGCCAAGAGGGTCGACTAGTCTCCTACAATGAGCAGTTCTTC,CASSQEGRLVSYNEQFF
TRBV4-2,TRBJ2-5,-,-,TGTGCCAGCAGCCAAGATTGGGCAGGGGTCCAAGAGACCCAGTACTTC,CASSQDWAGVQETQYF
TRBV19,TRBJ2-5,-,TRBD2,TGTGCCAGTAGTACTAGCGGGAACCAAGAGACCCAGTACTTC,CASSTSGNQETQYF
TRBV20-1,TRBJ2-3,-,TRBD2,TGCAGTGCTAGTCCTACTACCGGGACTAGCGGGCGCACGCAGTATTTT,CSASPTTGTSGRTQYF
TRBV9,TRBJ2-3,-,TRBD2,TGTGCCAGCAGCGTAGAGGCGGGAGTAGATACGCAGTATTTT,CASSVEAGVDTQYF
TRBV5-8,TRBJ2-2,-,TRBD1,TGTGCCAGCAGCTCGACCGGGACAGGGAACACCGGGGAGCTGTTTTTT,CASSSTGTGNTGELFF
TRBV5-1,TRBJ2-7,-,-,TGCGCCAGCAGCACACAGGACAGCAGTACCTACGAGCAGTACTTC,CASSTQDSSTYEQYF
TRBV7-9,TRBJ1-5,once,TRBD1,TGTGCCAGCAGCCCAGGGACAGGGGGCCTGTCGAATCAGCCCCAGCATTTT,CASSPGTGGLSNQPQHF
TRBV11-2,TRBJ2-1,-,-,TGTGCCAGCAGTTCCCCCGGGAGCTACAATGAGCAGTTCTTC,CASSSPGSYNEQFF
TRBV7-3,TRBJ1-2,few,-,TGTGCCAGCAGCTTTGCAGGAAACTATGGCTACACCTTC,CASSFAGNYGYTF
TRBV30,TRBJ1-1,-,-,TGTGCCTGGTATCAGTACAGTGAAGCTTTCTTT,CAWYQYSEAFF
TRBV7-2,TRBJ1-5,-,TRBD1,TGTGCCAGCAGCCCCGGGACAGGGAAGAATCAGCCCCAGCATTTT,CASSPGTGKNQPQHF
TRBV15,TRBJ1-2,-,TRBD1,TGTGCCACCAGGCCTTCGGTCAGGGGGAAAAACTATGGCTACACCTTC,CATRPSVRGKNYGYTF
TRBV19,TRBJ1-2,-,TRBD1,TGTGCCAGTAGTCCCGGTCACAGGGGGCGCGTAGGCTATGGCTACACCTTC,CASSPGHRGRVGYGYTF
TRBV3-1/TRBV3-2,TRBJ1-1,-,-,TGTGCCTCCACATTACAGGGAGGGATTGAAGCTTTCTTT,CASTLQGGIEAFF
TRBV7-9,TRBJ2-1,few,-,TGTGCCAGCAGCCAAGGAGGTTCCGTAATCGATGAGCAGTTCTTC,CASSQGGSVIDEQFF
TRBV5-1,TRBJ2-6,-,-,TGCGCCAGCGGGGGGGGCAACGGGGCCAACGTCCTGACTTTC,CASGGGNGANVLTF
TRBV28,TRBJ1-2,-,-,TGTGCCAGCAGTTTTTTAGGGGCAGATGGCTACACCTTC,CASSFLGADGYTF
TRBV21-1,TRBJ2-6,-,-,TGTGCCAGCAGCAAAGCTGCGGGGGCAGCTGGGGCCAACGTCCTGACTTTC,CASSKAAGAAGANVLTF
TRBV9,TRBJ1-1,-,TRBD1,TGTGCCAGCAGCGCCGGGACAGGGTGGAACACTGAAGCTTTCTTT,CASSAGTGWNTEAFF
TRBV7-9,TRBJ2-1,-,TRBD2,TGTGCCAGCAGCTTGATCAGCGGGAGGGCCCGAGAGCAGTTCTTC,CASSLISGRAREQFF
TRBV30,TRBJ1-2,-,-,TGTGCCTGGAGGGGACACGACTACTATGGCTACACCTTC,CAWRGHDYYGYTF
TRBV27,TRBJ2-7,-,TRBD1,TGTGCCAGCAGTTTATCGGTAGGGGGCGCTAGTTACGAGCAGTACTTC,CASSLSVGGASYEQYF
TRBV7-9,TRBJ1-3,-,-,TGTGCCATCAACCACGGGGACTCTGGAAACACCATATATTTT,CAINHGDSGNTIYF
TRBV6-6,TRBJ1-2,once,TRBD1,TGTGCCAGCAGACCCGGGACAGGGTTGGATCCTGGCTACACCTTC,CASRPGTGLDPGYTF
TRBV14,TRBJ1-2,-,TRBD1,TGTGCCAGCAGCCAAGGCGGGACAGTCTATGGCTACACCTTC,CASSQGGTVYGYTF
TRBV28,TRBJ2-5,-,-,TGTGCCAGCAGTTCAGAAGAGACCCAGTACTTC,CASSSEETQYF
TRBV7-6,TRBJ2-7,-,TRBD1,TGTGCCAGCAGCTATGGGACAGGGGGTTTCGAGCAGTACTTC,CASSYGTGGFEQYF
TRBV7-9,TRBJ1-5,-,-,TGTGCCAGCAGCTTAGCGCAGAATCAGCCCCAGCATTTT,CASSLAQNQPQHF
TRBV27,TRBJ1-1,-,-,TGTGCCAGCAGTTTGGGGACAATAGGCACTGAAGCTTTCTTT,CASSLGTIGTEAFF
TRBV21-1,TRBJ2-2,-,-,TGTGCCAGCAGCAAAACCAGGGGCAGGTCCGCGAACACCGGGGAGCTGTTTTTT,CASSKTRGRSANTGELFF